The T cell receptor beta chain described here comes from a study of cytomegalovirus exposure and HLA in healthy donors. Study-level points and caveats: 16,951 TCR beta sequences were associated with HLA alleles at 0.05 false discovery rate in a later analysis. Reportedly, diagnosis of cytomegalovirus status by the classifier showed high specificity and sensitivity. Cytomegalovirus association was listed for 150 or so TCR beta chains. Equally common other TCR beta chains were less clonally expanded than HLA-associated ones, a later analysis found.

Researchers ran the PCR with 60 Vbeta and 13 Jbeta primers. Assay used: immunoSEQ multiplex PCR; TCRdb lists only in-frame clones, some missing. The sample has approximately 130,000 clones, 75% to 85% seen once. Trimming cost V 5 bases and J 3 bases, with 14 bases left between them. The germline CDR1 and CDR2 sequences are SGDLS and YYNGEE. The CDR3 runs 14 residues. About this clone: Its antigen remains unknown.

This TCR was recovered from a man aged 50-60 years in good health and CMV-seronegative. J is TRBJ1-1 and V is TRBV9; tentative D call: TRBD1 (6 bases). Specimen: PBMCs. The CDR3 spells CASRPGPGDTEAFF. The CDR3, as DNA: TGTGCCAGCAGGCCGGGGCCAGGGGACACTGAAGCTTTCTTT.